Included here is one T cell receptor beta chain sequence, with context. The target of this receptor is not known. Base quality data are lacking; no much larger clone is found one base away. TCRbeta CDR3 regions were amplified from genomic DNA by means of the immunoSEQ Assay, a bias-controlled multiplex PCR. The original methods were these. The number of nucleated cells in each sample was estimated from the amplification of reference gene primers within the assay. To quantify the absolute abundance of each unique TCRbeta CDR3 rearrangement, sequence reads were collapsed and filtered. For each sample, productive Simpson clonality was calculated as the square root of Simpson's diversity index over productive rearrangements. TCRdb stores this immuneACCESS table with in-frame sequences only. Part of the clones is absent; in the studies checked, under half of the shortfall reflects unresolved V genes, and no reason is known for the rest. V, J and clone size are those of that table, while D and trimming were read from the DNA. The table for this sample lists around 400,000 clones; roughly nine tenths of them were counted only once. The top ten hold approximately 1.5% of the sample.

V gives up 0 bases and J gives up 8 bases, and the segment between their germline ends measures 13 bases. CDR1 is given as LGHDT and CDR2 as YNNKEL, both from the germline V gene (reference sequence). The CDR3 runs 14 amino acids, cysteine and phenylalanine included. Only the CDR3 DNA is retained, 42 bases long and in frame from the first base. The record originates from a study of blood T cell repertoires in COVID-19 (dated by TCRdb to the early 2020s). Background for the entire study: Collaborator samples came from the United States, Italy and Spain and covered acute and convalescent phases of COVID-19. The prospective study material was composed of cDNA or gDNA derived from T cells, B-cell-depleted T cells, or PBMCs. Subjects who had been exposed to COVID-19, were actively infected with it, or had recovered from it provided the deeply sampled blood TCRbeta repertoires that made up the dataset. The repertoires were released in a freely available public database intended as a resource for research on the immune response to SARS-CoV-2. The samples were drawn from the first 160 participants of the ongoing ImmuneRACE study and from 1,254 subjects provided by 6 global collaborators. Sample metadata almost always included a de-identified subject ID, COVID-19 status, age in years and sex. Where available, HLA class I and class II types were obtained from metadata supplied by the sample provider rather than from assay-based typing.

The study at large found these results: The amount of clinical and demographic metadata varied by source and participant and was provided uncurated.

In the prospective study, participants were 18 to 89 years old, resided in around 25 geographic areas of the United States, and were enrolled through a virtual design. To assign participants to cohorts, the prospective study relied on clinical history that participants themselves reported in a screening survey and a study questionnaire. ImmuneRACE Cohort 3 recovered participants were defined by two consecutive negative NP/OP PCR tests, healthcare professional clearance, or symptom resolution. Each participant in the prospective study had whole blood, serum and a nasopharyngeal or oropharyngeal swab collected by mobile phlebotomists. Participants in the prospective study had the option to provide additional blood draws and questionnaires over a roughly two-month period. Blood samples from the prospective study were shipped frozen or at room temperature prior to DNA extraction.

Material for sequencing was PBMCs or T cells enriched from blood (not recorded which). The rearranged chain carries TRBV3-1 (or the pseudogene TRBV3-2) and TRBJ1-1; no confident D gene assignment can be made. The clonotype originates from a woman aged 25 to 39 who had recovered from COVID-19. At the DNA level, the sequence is TGTGCCAGCAGCCAAGATCGTCCGGGGAAAGAAGCTTTCTTT. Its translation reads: CASSQDRPGKEAFF.